Each of the 21 T cell receptor beta chains below was sequenced from the same sample in a study of blood T cells in healthy people across ages. It was with a sample-barcoded 5' primer and a J-beta primer mix that a second PCR of roughly 6 to 11 cycles was run. Each CDR3 protein is one row after TCRdb ran MiXCR on the 5' RACE reads. Of about 830,000 distinct CDR3 sequences in the sample, around two thirds were seen once. Sequenced sample: blood. The receptors come from a man under 40 in good health.

V and J are TRBV10-3 and TRBJ2-1; D not resolved. With 4 bases removed from V and 8 bases from J, the gap between germline ends came to 6 bases. There are 11 residues in the CDR3. CDR1 and CDR2 (germline): ENHRY, SYGVKD. Here the CDR3 reads CAISGGDEQFF. In DNA form, the CDR3 reads TGTGCCATCAGTGGTGGCGATGAGCAGTTCTTC.

The V and J genes are TRBV7-3 and TRBJ2-1, with a tentative D call TRBD1 (5 bases). Germline lookup yields CDR1 SGHTA and CDR2 FQGTGA. The V end was cut by 6 bases, the J end by 9 bases, with 15 bases between. This CDR3 has 13 residues. This CDR3 reads CASSQITQGEQFF. For the CDR3, the DNA is TGTGCCAGCAGTCAGATTACGCAGGGTGAGCAGTTCTTC. Supplemented by reference TRBV7-3 and TRBJ2-1, the full variable domain reads GAGVSQTPSNKVTEKGKYVELRCDPISGHTALYWYRQSLGQGPEFLIYFQGTGAADDSGLPNDRFFAVRPEGSVSTLKIQRTERGDSAVYLCASSQITQGEQFFGPGTRLTVL.

This chain links TRBV6-6 with TRBJ2-7; D is tentatively TRBD1 or TRBD2 (5 bases each). The CDR3 consists of 14 residues. Germline V lookup: CDR1 MNHNY, CDR2 SVGAGI (reference sequence). Trimming removed 5 bases at V and 0 bases at J, with 11 bases between. This CDR3 is CASSDEGPSYEQYF. The CDR3 DNA follows: TGTGCCAGCAGTGATGAGGGGCCCTCCTACGAGCAGTACTTC.

The chain is built from TRBV11-1 and TRBJ1-2; the D is unclear. Germline CDR1 is SGHAT and CDR2 is FQDESV (reference sequence). Trimming took 0 bases from V and 1 from J, leaving 6 bases between them. CDR3 length equals 14 residues. CDR3 sequence: CASSLAGYNYGYTF. The CDR3 coding sequence is TGTGCCAGCAGCTTAGCCGGTTATAACTATGGCTACACCTTC.

The CDR3 loop reads CASSLQGPRYEQYF. DNA of the CDR3: TGTGCCAGCAGTTTACAGGGGCCCCGCTACGAGCAGTACTTC. The chain joins TRBV12-3 or TRBV12-4 to TRBJ2-7, with D perhaps matching TRBD1 (6 bases). V lost 2 bases, J lost 3 bases, and 11 bases lay in between. CDR3 length: 14 residues.

The chain uses TRBV9 and TRBJ1-2; no firm D call. Germline V lookup: CDR1 SGDLS, CDR2 YYNGEE. The CDR3 sequence is 15 residues long. Trimming shortened V by 0 bases and J by 2 bases, and 11 bases separated the two germline ends. CDR3 loop: CASSVAAVQNYGYTF. As DNA, the CDR3 is TGTGCCAGCAGCGTAGCCGCCGTTCAAAACTATGGCTACACCTTC.

V and J are TRBV20-1 and TRBJ2-5; TRBD2 aligns across 11 bases. CDR1 and CDR2 from the germline V gene are DFQATT and SNEGSKA (reference sequence). The CDR3 consists of 14 residues. In DNA form, the CDR3 reads TGCAGCCAGCCGGGACTAGCGGCCCAAGAGACCCAGTACTTC. It encodes CSQPGLAAQETQYF.

The table lists this clonotype with a count of one. The J gene is TRBJ2-3, the V gene TRBV7-9; no reliable D call. CDR3 size: 17 residues. Per germline, CDR1 SEHNR and CDR2 FQNEAQ (reference sequence). The V end lost 3 bases, the J end lost 1 base, and 17 bases lay between the germline ends. CDR3 coding DNA: TGTGCCAGCAGCTTTTTCCGGAACGCGGTGGGCACAGATACGCAGTATTTT. The encoded protein is CASSFFRNAVGTDTQYF.

This clonotype appeared a few times. The rearrangement links TRBV14 to TRBJ2-7; unclear D gene. The V end lost 0 bases, the J end lost 0 bases, and 9 bases lay between the germline ends. The CDR3 consists of 15 residues. The V gene's germline CDR1 is SGHDN and CDR2 FVKESK. The CDR3 here is CASSQEGLSSYEQYF. DNA for the CDR3: TGTGCCAGCAGCCAAGAGGGGTTAAGCTCCTACGAGCAGTACTTC.

This chain connects TRBV2 to TRBJ2-1, with D possibly being TRBD1 or TRBD2 (6 bases each). Germline CDR1 is SNHLY and CDR2 is FYNNEI. This CDR3 comprises 15 residues. V lost 5 bases and J lost 7, with 18 bases in between. CDR3 protein: CASSYLQGLENEQFF. CDR3 nucleotides: TGTGCCAGCAGTTATCTACAGGGACTGGAGAATGAGCAGTTCTTC.

The V and J genes are TRBV6-1 and TRBJ1-2; D gene uncertain. This CDR3 has 12 residues. The germline V gene has CDR1 MNHNS and CDR2 SASEGT. V was clipped by 1 base and J by 13 bases, with 13 bases between them. The CDR3 region is CASSEGTPSSTF. DNA of the CDR3: TGTGCCAGCAGTGAAGGCACCCCATCGAGCACCTTC.

This clonotype was detected ten times or more. V usage is TRBV5-1 and J usage is TRBJ2-7, with TRBD1 matching 10 bases. Germline CDR1 SGHRS, CDR2 YFSETQ. Trimming cost V 0 bases and J 7 bases; bases outside gene matches: 4. The CDR3 consists of 14 residues. The CDR3 loop reads CASSLGQGAEEQYF. The CDR3 bases are TGCGCCAGCAGCTTGGGACAGGGGGCTGAGGAGCAGTACTTC. The whole variable domain, remainder taken from reference TRBV5-1 and TRBJ2-7, is KAGVTQTPRYLIKTRGQQVTLSCSPISGHRSVSWYQQTPGQGLQFLFEYFSETQRNKGNFPGRFSGRQFSNSRSEMNVSTLELGDSALYLCASSLGQGAEEQYFGPGTRLTVT.

The V and J genes are TRBV4-3 and TRBJ2-3, with a tentative D call TRBD1 (5 bases). The V end lost 0 bases, the J end lost 4 bases, and 14 bases lay between the germline ends. Germline CDR1 reads LGHNA; CDR2 reads YSLEER. There are 16 residues in the CDR3. CDR3 region: CASSQDWGRVADTQYF. The CDR3 nucleotides are TGCGCCAGCAGCCAAGATTGGGGCAGGGTGGCAGATACGCAGTATTTT.

V is TRBV7-6 and J is TRBJ2-5, with 16 bases that match TRBD2. Per the germline V gene, CDR1 is SGHVS and CDR2 is FNYEAQ. The CDR3 contains 21 residues. V was clipped by 1 base and J by 5 bases; unmatched bases: 16. The CDR3 coding sequence is TGTGCCAGCAGCTTAGGTTTTGGGACTAGCGGGGGGGCCATGTTTGTGGAGACCCAGTACTTC. Amino acids: CASSLGFGTSGGAMFVETQYF.

The V call is TRBV7-3, the J call TRBJ2-1, with TRBD2 matching over 9 bases. The CDR3 consists of 18 residues. After removal of 5 bases from V and 4 bases from J, the junction contained 15 bases not matched to a gene. Germline-derived CDR1 and CDR2 are SGHTA and FQGTGA. The CDR3 coding sequence is TGTGCCAGCAGCCCGACGTCGACTAGCGGCCTAGATTACAATGAGCAGTTCTTC. Its translation is CASSPTSTSGLDYNEQFF.

The CDR3 reads CASSQRGQDGYTF. CDR3 nucleotide sequence: TGTGCCAGCAGCCAACGGGGACAGGACGGCTACACCTTC. The chain uses TRBV3-1 and TRBJ1-2, with 8 bases lining up with TRBD1. This CDR3 is built from 13 residues. V was pared by 2 bases and J by 8 bases, with 4 bases of the junction left unmatched. Germline V gene sequence: CDR1 LGHDT, CDR2 YNNKEL (reference sequence).

V gene TRBV4-3 combines with J gene TRBJ2-7; perhaps TRBD2 as D (5 bases). Trimming took off 0 bases at V and 2 bases at J, with 20 bases between the two ends. Germline lookup yields CDR1 LGHNA and CDR2 YSLEER. CDR3 length: 18 residues. The CDR3 DNA reads TGCGCCAGCAGCCAAGATCGATCCCGGGGAGCTATTGCCTACGAGCAGTACTTC. Translation gives CASSQDRSRGAIAYEQYF.

V is TRBV6-6 and J is TRBJ2-1; D possibly matches TRBD1 or TRBD2 (5 bases each). Germline V gene lookup returns CDR1 MNHNY and CDR2 SVGAGI (reference sequence). The CDR3 spans 14 residues. V lost 2 bases to trimming and J lost 2 bases, with 7 bases between them. The CDR3, as DNA: TGTGCCAGCAGTTACGAGGGGCCCTACAATGAGCAGTTCTTC. It encodes CASSYEGPYNEQFF.

This clonotype came up many times. The rearrangement links TRBV7-9 to TRBJ2-1; TRBD2 might be the D (6 bases). The length of the CDR3 is 15 residues. The V end lost 2 bases, the J end lost 6 bases, and 14 bases lay between the germline ends. From germline, CDR1 is SEHNR and CDR2 FQNEAQ (reference sequence). The CDR3 spells CASSLRGGVGNEQFF. CDR3 bases: TGTGCCAGCAGCTTACGTGGAGGGGTGGGCAATGAGCAGTTCTTC.

This clonotype was seen more than once but under ten times. The chain links TRBV28 to TRBJ2-7, with 7 bases aligning to TRBD1. Losses at the gene ends were 6 bases for V and 1 base for J; bases not matched to a gene: 0. Germline CDR1 MDHEN, CDR2 SYDVKM. The CDR3 loop spans 12 amino acids. The CDR3 here is CASRTGSYEQYF. In nucleotides, the CDR3 is TGTGCCAGCAGGACAGGGTCCTACGAGCAGTACTTC.

The rearrangement joins TRBV20-1 to TRBJ2-1, with 7 bases that match TRBD1. The germline CDR1 and CDR2 sequences are DFQATT and SNEGSKA (reference sequence). The CDR3 has 14 residues. The V segment lost 1 base and the J segment 3 bases; nucleotides outside the gene matches: 3. The chain's CDR3 is CSARARDSYNEQFF. The DNA of the CDR3 is TGCAGTGCTAGAGCAAGGGACAGCTACAATGAGCAGTTCTTC.